These T cell receptor beta chains were read from a single sample in a study of blood T cell repertoires in COVID-19. TCRdb's copy holds only in-frame clones and misses some; the assay was immunoSEQ multiplex PCR. The table lists some 140,000 clones, about three quarters of them singletons. Sample: peripheral blood. These receptors all come from a man older than 75 with acute or convalescent COVID-19. CDR3s include the opening cysteine and the closing phenylalanine or tryptophan. The D gene is left open where the match is weak. Expanded clones are given a class, and other clones once, few, many or no size at all.

clone_size	d_call	v_call	j_call	cdr3_aa	cdr3_nt
-	-	TRBV6-5	TRBJ1-1	CASRFPWLTEAFF	TGTGCCAGCAGGTTTCCATGGCTCACTGAAGCTTTCTTT
-	-	TRBV30	TRBJ2-1	CAWSVKRVRGYNEQFF	TGTGCCTGGAGTGTAAAACGGGTACGGGGGTACAATGAGCAGTTCTTC
-	-	TRBV9	TRBJ1-2	CASSPRGRVFGYTF	TGTGCCAGCAGCCCCCGTGGGAGGGTCTTTGGCTACACCTTC
-	-	TRBV29-1	TRBJ1-1	CSAIHRPDSTEAFF	TGCAGCGCAATACACCGTCCTGACTCCACTGAAGCTTTCTTT
-	TRBD1	TRBV24-1	TRBJ1-1	CATSPGTGSWTEAFF	TGTGCCACCAGTCCCGGGACAGGGTCTTGGACTGAAGCTTTCTTT
few	TRBD1	TRBV7-2	TRBJ1-3	CASSYPGGPSGNTIYF	TGTGCCAGCAGCTACCCAGGGGGACCCTCTGGAAACACCATATATTTT
once	-	TRBV28	TRBJ2-7	CASSLRDNPYEQYF	TGTGCCAGCAGTTTAAGGGACAACCCCTACGAGCAGTACTTC
-	-	TRBV28	TRBJ1-1	CASSRGGANTEAFF	TGTGCCAGCAGTAGGGGGGGCGCGAACACTGAAGCTTTCTTT
once	TRBD2	TRBV6-6	TRBJ2-7	CASSYWGGTPGEQYF	TGTGCCAGCAGTTACTGGGGGGGGACCCCTGGCGAGCAGTACTTC
-	TRBD2	TRBV3-1/TRBV3-2	TRBJ2-1	CASSRRTSGVGGEQFF	TGTGCCAGCAGCCGACGGACTAGCGGGGTTGGCGGTGAGCAGTTCTTC
-	TRBD1	TRBV7-2	TRBJ2-1	CASSLTGATYNEQFF	TGTGCCAGCAGCTTGACAGGGGCCACCTACAATGAGCAGTTCTTC
-	TRBD1	TRBV5-4	TRBJ2-5	CASSFGTGEETQYF	TGTGCCAGCAGCTTCGGGACAGGGGAAGAGACCCAGTACTTC
-	-	TRBV29-1	TRBJ1-1	CSVSQGGGTEAFF	TGCAGCGTGTCACAAGGAGGAGGCACTGAAGCTTTCTTT
-	TRBD1	TRBV5-1	TRBJ2-7	CATRWDRGSYEQYF	TGCGCCACTCGATGGGACAGGGGCTCCTACGAGCAGTACTTC
-	-	TRBV7-2	TRBJ2-1	CASSQTRGRTSYNEQFF	TGTGCCAGCAGCCAAACCCGCGGACGGACTTCCTACAATGAGCAGTTCTTC
few	TRBD1	TRBV7-2	TRBJ1-2	CASSSGQGYSEGYTF	TGTGCCAGCAGCTCCGGACAGGGTTATTCAGAGGGCTACACCTTC
-	TRBD2	TRBV18	TRBJ2-7	CASSPPSGGMEDEQYF	TGTGCCAGCTCACCACCGAGCGGGGGGATGGAGGACGAGCAGTACTTC
-	-	TRBV7-2	TRBJ1-6	CASSPSPTALYNSPLHF	TGTGCCAGCAGCCCCAGCCCGACAGCTCTGTATAATTCACCCCTCCACTTT
-	-	TRBV4-2	TRBJ1-6	CASSQEGPGVNSPLHF	TGTGCCAGCAGCCAAGAAGGTCCAGGTGTAAATTCACCCCTCCACTTT
few	TRBD1	TRBV3-1/TRBV3-2	TRBJ1-5	CASSQRIDREDQPQHF	TGTGCCAGCAGCCAAAGAATCGACAGGGAAGATCAGCCCCAGCATTTT
-	-	TRBV11-2	TRBJ2-7	CASSSGTSGQYF	TGTGCCAGCAGCTCGGGGACATCAGGGCAGTACTTC
once	TRBD1	TRBV2	TRBJ2-7	CASSGDRGPHEQYF	TGTGCCAGCAGTGGGGACAGGGGGCCCCACGAGCAGTACTTC
-	TRBD1	TRBV7-2	TRBJ2-5	CASSFDRGPGETQYF	TGTGCCAGCAGCTTTGATAGGGGGCCGGGGGAGACCCAGTACTTC
-	-	TRBV7-2	TRBJ1-1	CASSLVIVNTEAFF	TGTGCCAGCAGCTTAGTGATAGTGAACACTGAAGCTTTCTTT
-	TRBD2	TRBV7-9	TRBJ2-3	CASSFTGGPLDTQYF	TGTGCCAGCAGCTTCACGGGGGGGCCATTGGATACGCAGTATTTT
-	-	TRBV5-1	TRBJ1-2	CASNEGGANYGYTF	TGCGCCAGCAACGAAGGGGGGGCGAATTACGGCTACACCTTC
-	-	TRBV28	TRBJ2-5	CASNYRGEGTQYF	TGTGCCAGCAACTACCGCGGTGAAGGGACCCAGTACTTC
-	TRBD1	TRBV6-2/TRBV6-3	TRBJ1-1	CASSWELGQGETEAFF	TGTGCCAGCAGCTGGGAATTAGGGCAGGGGGAGACTGAAGCTTTCTTT
-	-	TRBV7-2	TRBJ2-2	CASSFEYANTGELFF	TGTGCCAGCAGCTTCGAGTACGCGAACACCGGGGAGCTGTTTTTT
many	-	TRBV10-3	TRBJ2-3	CAISESSYQGRDTQYF	TGTGCCATCAGTGAGTCAAGTTATCAGGGGCGAGATACGCAGTATTTT
-	TRBD2	TRBV7-2	TRBJ2-2	CASSLKRGRQTGELFF	TGTGCCAGCAGCTTAAAGCGGGGGAGACAGACCGGGGAGCTGTTTTTT
-	-	TRBV7-9	TRBJ2-2	CASSLGTPNTGELFF	TGTGCCAGCAGCTTAGGGACACCTAACACCGGGGAGCTGTTTTTT
few	-	TRBV7-2	TRBJ1-6	CASSLEPGLGSPLHF	TGTGCCAGCAGCTTAGAGCCGGGGTTAGGTTCACCCCTCCACTTT
-	TRBD1	TRBV24-1	TRBJ2-5	CATSDPDRGYRETQYF	TGTGCCACCAGTGACCCGGACAGGGGATATCGGGAGACCCAGTACTTC
-	-	TRBV2	TRBJ2-7	CASSVGRGSYEQYF	TGTGCCAGCAGTGTGGGCAGGGGATCCTACGAGCAGTACTTC
-	TRBD1	TRBV7-2	TRBJ1-5	CASSPGQGAAQPQHF	TGTGCCAGCAGCCCCGGACAGGGGGCAGCTCAGCCCCAGCATTTT
once	TRBD2	TRBV7-2	TRBJ2-1	CASSRRTSGTWWEQFF	TGTGCCAGCAGCAGAAGGACTAGCGGGACCTGGTGGGAGCAGTTCTTC
-	TRBD1	TRBV5-6	TRBJ1-3	CASSSTGDGNTIYF	TGTGCCAGCAGCTCGACAGGGGACGGAAACACCATATATTTT
-	TRBD2	TRBV11-3	TRBJ2-1	CASSLGTSGGYSSYNEQFF	TGTGCCAGCAGCCTCGGGACTAGCGGGGGGTATAGCTCCTACAATGAGCAGTTCTTC
once	-	TRBV5-1	TRBJ1-5	CASSTDTGSPQHF	TGCGCCAGCAGCACAGATACAGGGAGTCCCCAGCATTTT
-	-	TRBV7-2	TRBJ1-1	CASSFHSGVEAFF	TGTGCCAGCAGCTTCCATTCGGGGGTTGAAGCTTTCTTT
-	-	TRBV3-1/TRBV3-2	TRBJ2-7	CASSQDVERATYEQYF	TGTGCCAGCAGCCAAGACGTTGAGCGGGCTACCTACGAGCAGTACTTC
-	-	TRBV5-1	TRBJ1-1	CASSRDSLNTEAFF	TGCGCCAGCAGCCGCGACAGCCTGAACACTGAAGCTTTCTTT
-	-	TRBV4-3	TRBJ1-3	CASSQLSGNTIYF	TGCGCCAGCAGCCAACTCTCTGGAAACACCATATATTTT
few	-	TRBV3-1/TRBV3-2	TRBJ1-1	CASSRGQTEAFF	TGTGCCAGCAGCCGTGGACAGACCGAAGCTTTCTTT
-	-	TRBV10-3	TRBJ2-1	CAISGPGGVPDNEQFF	TGTGCCATCTCCGGGCCGGGCGGGGTCCCCGACAATGAGCAGTTCTTC
-	TRBD2	TRBV5-1	TRBJ2-5	CASSLGLAGETQYF	TGCGCCAGCAGCTTGGGACTAGCGGGTGAGACCCAGTACTTC
-	-	TRBV6-5	TRBJ1-3	CASRPRTFGNTIYF	TGTGCCAGCAGACCCAGGACTTTTGGAAACACCATATATTTT
-	-	TRBV27	TRBJ2-7	CASTQARFYEQYF	TGTGCCAGCACTCAGGCCAGGTTCTACGAGCAGTACTTC
-	TRBD2	TRBV2	TRBJ2-3	CASSARGVTDTQYF	TGTGCCAGCAGTGCGCGGGGGGTCACAGATACGCAGTATTTT
few	-	TRBV20-1	TRBJ1-4	CSARDWQGKIF	TGCAGTGCTAGAGATTGGCAGGGAAAGATTTTT
-	-	TRBV21-1	TRBJ1-2	CASSNPGRDRGDGYTF	TGTGCCAGCAGCAACCCTGGCAGGGACAGGGGGGATGGCTACACCTTC
-	-	TRBV5-5	TRBJ2-3	CASSPGVDTQYF	TGTGCCAGCAGCCCCGGTGTTGATACGCAGTATTTT